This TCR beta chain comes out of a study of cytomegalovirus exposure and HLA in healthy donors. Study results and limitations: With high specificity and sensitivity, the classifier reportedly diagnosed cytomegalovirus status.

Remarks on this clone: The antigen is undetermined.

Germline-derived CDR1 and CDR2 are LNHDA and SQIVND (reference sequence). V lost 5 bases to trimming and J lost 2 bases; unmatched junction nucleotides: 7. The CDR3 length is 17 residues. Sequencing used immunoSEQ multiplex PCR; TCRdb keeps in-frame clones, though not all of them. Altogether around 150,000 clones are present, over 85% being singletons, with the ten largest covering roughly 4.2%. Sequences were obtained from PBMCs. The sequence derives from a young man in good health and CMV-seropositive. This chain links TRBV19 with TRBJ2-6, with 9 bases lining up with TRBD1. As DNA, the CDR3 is TGTGCCAGTAGTTTACCGGGACAGGGAGCTGGGGCCAACGTCCTGACTTTC. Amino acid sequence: CASSLPGQGAGANVLTF.